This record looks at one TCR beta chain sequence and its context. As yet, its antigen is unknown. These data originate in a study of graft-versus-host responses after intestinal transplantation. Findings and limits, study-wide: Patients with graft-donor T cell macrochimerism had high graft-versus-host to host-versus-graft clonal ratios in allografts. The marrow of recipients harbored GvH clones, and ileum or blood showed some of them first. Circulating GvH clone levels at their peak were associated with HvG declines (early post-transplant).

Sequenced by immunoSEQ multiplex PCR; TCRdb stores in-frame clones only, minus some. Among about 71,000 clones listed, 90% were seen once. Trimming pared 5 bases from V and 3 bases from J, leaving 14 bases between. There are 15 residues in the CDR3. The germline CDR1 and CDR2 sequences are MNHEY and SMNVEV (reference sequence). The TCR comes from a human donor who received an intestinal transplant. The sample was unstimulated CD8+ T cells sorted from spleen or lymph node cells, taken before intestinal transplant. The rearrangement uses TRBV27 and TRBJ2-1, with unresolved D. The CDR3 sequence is CASSPPRVGYNEQFF. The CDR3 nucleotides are TGTGCCAGCAGTCCCCCCCGGGTTGGCTACAATGAGCAGTTCTTC.